This TCR beta chain was identified in a study of blood T cell repertoires in COVID-19. Study at large: From the United States, Italy and Spain came samples of acute and convalescent COVID-19. In each case, the material was cDNA or gDNA derived from T cells, B-cell-depleted T cells, or PBMCs.

Germline V CDR1 and CDR2: SNHLY, FYNNEI. This CDR3 has 13 residues. Deletions cut 6 bases from V and 1 base from J, with 9 bases between. Source study methods: Amplification from reference gene primers served as the basis for estimated nucleated cell counts. Produced via immunoSEQ multiplex PCR; TCRdb's table is partial and in-frame only. V, J and clone size reflect that table, while D and trimming were determined from the DNA. The top ten hold under 35% of the sample, which has fewer than 100,000 clones, roughly 80% seen once. Sequenced material: peripheral blood. The origin of this receptor is a human donor in a cohort sampled during active COVID-19. The chain combines TRBV2 with TRBJ2-5; D is unresolved. For the CDR3, the DNA is TGTGCCAGCAGAAGTGCGAGCCAAGAGACCCAGTACTTC. Protein: CASRSASQETQYF. The entire variable domain, with the rest obtained from reference TRBV2 and TRBJ2-5, is as follows: EPEVTQTPSHQVTQMGQEVILRCVPISNHLYFYWYRQILGQKVEFLVSFYNNEISEKSEIFDDQFSVERPDGSNFTLKIRSTKLEDSAMYFCASRSASQETQYFGPGTRLLVL.